This T cell receptor beta chain came from a study of CD8+ T cells in alopecia areata. Study-wide context: Patients in the treated group were given tofacitinib by mouth, 5 to 10 mg twice a day.

As concerns this clone: Its target is unknown.

Whole-study results and caveats: Tofacitinib significantly decreased scalp clonality and expanded CD8+ clones among top 100. With just one nonresponder, it is still uncertain whether baseline CD8+ expansion relates to response.

The CDR3 has 15 residues. Deletions cut 2 bases from V and 4 bases from J, with 12 bases between. Germline CDR1 SNHLY, CDR2 FYNNEI. cDNA prepared by RNA extraction and subsequent reverse transcription served as the template for sequencing. The protocol was immunoSEQ multiplex PCR, while the TCRdb copy is restricted to in-frame clones and leaves out a portion. The table records 150,000 to 200,000 clones, 58% of them present only once. Described treatment: oral pan-JAK inhibitor, 5-10 mg twice daily. The sorting of PBMCs gave CD4+ and CD8+ T cells. The genes are TRBV2 and TRBJ1-5; a possible D gene is TRBD1 (6 bases). The source material was CD4+ T cells sorted from blood, sampled at week 24, from a patient treated with tofacitinib. This TCR derives from a human donor with alopecia areata. The CDR3 here is CASSESGGMNQPQHF. CDR3 bases: TGTGCCAGCAGTGAATCGGGGGGCATGAATCAGCCCCAGCATTTT.